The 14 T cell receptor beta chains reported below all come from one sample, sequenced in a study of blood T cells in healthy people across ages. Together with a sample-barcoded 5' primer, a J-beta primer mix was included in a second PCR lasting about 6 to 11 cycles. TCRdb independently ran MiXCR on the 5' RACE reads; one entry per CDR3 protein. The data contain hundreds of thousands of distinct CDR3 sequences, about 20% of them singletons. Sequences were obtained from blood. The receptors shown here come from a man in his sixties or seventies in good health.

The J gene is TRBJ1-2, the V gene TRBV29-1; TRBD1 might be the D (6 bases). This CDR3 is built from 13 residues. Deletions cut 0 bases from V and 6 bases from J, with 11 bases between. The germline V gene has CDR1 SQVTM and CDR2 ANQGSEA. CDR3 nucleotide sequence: TGCAGCGTTGAAGATCGGAGGGGGAATGGCTACACCTTC. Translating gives CSVEDRRGNGYTF.

CDR3 DNA: TGTGCCAGCAGCCAAGGTGACAGCACTGAAGCTTTCTTT. It codes for CASSQGDSTEAFF. The chain employs TRBV3-1 and TRBJ1-1; TRBD1 is a possible D gene (5 bases). Between the trimmed V and J ends, which lost 1 base and 4 bases, there was a span of 7 bases. The CDR3 covers 13 residues. The germline gives CDR1 LGHDT, CDR2 YNNKEL (reference sequence).

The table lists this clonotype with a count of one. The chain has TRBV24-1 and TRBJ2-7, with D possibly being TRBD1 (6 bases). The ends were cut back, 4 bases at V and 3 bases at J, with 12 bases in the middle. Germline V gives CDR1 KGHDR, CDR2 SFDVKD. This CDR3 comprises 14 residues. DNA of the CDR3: TGTGCCACCAGTGAACAGGGTAGCCTCTACGAGCAGTACTTC. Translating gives CATSEQGSLYEQYF.

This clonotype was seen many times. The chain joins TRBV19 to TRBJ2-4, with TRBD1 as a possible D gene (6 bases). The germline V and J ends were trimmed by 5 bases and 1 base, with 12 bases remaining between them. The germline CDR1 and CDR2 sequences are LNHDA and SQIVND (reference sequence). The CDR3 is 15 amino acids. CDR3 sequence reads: CASSEGDSAKNIQYF. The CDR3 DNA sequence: TGTGCCAGTAGTGAGGGGGATTCGGCCAAAAACATTCAGTACTTC.

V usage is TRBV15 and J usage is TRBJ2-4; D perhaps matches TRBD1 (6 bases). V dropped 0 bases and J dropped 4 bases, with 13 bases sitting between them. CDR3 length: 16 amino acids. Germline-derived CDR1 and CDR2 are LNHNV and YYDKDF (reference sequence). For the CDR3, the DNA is TGTGCCACCAGCAGAGACCTGCAGGGGTTTAAAAACATTCAGTACTTC. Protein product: CATSRDLQGFKNIQYF.

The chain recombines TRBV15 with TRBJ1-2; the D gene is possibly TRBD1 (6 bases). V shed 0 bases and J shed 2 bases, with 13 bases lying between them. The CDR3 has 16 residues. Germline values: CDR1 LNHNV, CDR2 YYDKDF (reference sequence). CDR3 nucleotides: TGTGCCACCAGCAGAGATCGGAGGACAGCAAACTATGGCTACACCTTC. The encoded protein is CATSRDRRTANYGYTF.

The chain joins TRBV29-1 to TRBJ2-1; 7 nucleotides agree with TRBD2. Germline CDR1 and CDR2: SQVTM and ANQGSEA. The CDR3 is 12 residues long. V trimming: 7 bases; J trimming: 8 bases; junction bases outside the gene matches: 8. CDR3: CSARTSLHEQFF. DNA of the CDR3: TGCAGCGCCCGGACTAGTCTCCATGAGCAGTTCTTC.

The CDR3 DNA reads TGTGCCAGCAGCCCCCCAGGCAACAATGAGCAGTTCTTC. This translates into CASSPPGNNEQFF. The chain has TRBV7-7 and TRBJ2-7, with D unresolved. The DNA end favors TRBJ2-1, so the J call may be wrong. From germline, CDR1 is SSHAT and CDR2 FNYEAQ (reference sequence). The CDR3 sequence is 13 residues long.

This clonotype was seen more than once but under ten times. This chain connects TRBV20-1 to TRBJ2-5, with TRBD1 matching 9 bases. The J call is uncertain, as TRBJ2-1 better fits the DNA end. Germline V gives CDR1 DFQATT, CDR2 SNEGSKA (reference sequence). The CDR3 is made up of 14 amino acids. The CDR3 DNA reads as TGCAGTGCTAGCTCAGGACAGGGGACGCCCGGGCAGTTCTTC. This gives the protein CSASSGQGTPGQFF.

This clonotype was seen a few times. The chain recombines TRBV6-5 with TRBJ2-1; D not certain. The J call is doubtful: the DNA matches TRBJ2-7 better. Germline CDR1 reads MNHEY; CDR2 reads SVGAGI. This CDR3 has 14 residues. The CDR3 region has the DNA TGTGCCAGCAGTTACTCGGGCGGATCTTCCGAGCAGTACTTC. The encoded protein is CASSYSGGSSEQYF.

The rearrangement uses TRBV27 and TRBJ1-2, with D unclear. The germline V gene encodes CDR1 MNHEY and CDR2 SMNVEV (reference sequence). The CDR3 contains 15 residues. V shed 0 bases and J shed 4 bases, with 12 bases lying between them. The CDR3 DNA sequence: TGTGCCAGCAGTTTATCCATGGCAGAACCCTATGGCTACACCTTC. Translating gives CASSLSMAEPYGYTF.

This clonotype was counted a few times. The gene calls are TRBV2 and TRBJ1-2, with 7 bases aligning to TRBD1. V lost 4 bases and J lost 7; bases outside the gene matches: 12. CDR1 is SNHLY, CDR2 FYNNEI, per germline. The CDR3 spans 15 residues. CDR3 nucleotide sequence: TGTGCCAGCAGTGGGGCCAGGACAGGCTCTACTGGCTACACCTTC. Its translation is CASSGARTGSTGYTF.

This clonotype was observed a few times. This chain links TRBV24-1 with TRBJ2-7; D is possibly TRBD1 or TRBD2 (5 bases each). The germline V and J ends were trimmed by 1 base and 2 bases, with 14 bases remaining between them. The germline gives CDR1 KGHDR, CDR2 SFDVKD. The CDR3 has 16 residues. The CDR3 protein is CATSDFDGAPAYEQYF. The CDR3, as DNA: TGTGCCACCAGTGATTTCGACGGGGCGCCCGCCTACGAGCAGTACTTC.

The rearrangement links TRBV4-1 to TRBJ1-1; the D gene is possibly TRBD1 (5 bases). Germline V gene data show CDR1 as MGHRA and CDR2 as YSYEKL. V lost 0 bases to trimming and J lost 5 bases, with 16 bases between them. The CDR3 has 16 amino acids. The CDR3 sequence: CASSQELGGSGTEAFF. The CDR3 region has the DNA TGCGCCAGCAGCCAAGAATTGGGGGGGTCGGGAACTGAAGCTTTCTTT.